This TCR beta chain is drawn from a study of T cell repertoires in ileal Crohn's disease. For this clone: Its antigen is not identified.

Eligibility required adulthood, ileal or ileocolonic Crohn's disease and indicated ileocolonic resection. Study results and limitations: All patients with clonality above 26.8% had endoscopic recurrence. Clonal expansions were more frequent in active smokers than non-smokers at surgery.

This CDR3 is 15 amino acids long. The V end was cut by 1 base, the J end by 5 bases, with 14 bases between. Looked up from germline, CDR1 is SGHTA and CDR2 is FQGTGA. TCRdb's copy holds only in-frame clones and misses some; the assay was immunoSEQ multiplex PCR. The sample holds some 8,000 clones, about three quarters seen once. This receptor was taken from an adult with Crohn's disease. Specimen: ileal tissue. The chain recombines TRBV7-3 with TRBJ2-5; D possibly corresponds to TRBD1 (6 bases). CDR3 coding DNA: TGTGCCAGCAGCTTAATCTTCGGGACATTTGAGACCCAGTACTTC. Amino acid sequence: CASSLIFGTFETQYF.